These 16 T cell receptor beta chains share one sample of origin, sequenced in a study of T cells expressing NK-cell markers. TCRdb reanalyzed the 5' RACE reads, giving one entry per CDR3 protein sequence and no DNA. The sample has about 460,000 distinct CDR3 sequences, and its top ten clones hold over 1.1%. Sequencing was performed on blood T cells: a sorted CD56 or NKG2C T cell subset, CD4+ or CD8+ T cells, or bulk PBMC T cells (not recorded which). These receptors originate from a woman aged 45-59 years in good health.

The chain couples TRBV20-1 to TRBJ1-1; TCRdb's D call of TRBD1 is untestable without DNA. The CDR3 consists of 14 residues. Germline values: CDR1 DFQATT, CDR2 SNEGSKA (reference sequence). CDR3 sequence reads: CSARDYRGETEAFF.

The rearrangement uses TRBV11-2 and TRBJ2-1; TCRdb designates TRBD1, a call that cannot be tested without DNA. This CDR3 contains 19 residues. CDR1 and CDR2 (germline): SGHAT, FQNNGV. CDR3 in amino acids: CASSTEGGQGARAYNEQFF.

The chain uses TRBV28 and TRBJ2-1; TCRdb names TRBD2, which stays unverified in the absence of DNA. The CDR3 loop spans 16 amino acids. From germline, CDR1 is MDHEN and CDR2 SYDVKM. The CDR3 protein is CASKLAGWSSYNEQFF.

The CDR3 loop is CASSSSQGTDTQYF. The rearrangement uses TRBV6-4 and TRBJ2-3. CDR3 length: 14 residues. Germline CDR1 and CDR2: MRHNA and SNTAGT.

The chain carries TRBV27 and TRBJ2-1. The germline CDR1 and CDR2 sequences are MNHEY and SMNVEV (reference sequence). CDR3 length: 14 amino acids. The CDR3 spells CASSFQRTRNEQFF.

The chain has TRBV5-1 and TRBJ2-1; checking the TCRdb D call of TRBD1 is not possible without DNA. This CDR3 is built from 14 residues. The V gene's germline CDR1 is SGHRS and CDR2 YFSETQ. The CDR3 sequence is CASSLGREYNEQFF. The full variable domain, its missing parts supplied by reference TRBV5-1 and TRBJ2-1, is KAGVTQTPRYLIKTRGQQVTLSCSPISGHRSVSWYQQTPGQGLQFLFEYFSETQRNKGNFPGRFSGRQFSNSRSEMNVSTLELGDSALYLCASSLGREYNEQFFGPGTRLTVL.

The chain combines TRBV12-3 or TRBV12-4 with TRBJ2-2; TCRdb's D call of TRBD2 is untestable without DNA. The CDR3 runs to 12 residues. This CDR3 reads CASSAEVGELFF.

V usage is TRBV11-2 and J usage is TRBJ2-1; the TRBD1 assignment by TCRdb is unverifiable without DNA. The CDR3 is 15 residues long. Germline assignment: CDR1 SGHAT and CDR2 FQNNGV. The CDR3 is CASSLVPGGNNEQFF.

The rearrangement uses TRBV5-1 and TRBJ2-3; the TCRdb call, TRBD2, lacks DNA for checking. CDR1 and CDR2 (germline): SGHRS, YFSETQ. This CDR3 spans 14 amino acids. The chain's CDR3 is CASSLASVADTQYF. Together with reference TRBV5-1 and TRBJ2-3, the CDR3 gives the full variable domain: KAGVTQTPRYLIKTRGQQVTLSCSPISGHRSVSWYQQTPGQGLQFLFEYFSETQRNKGNFPGRFSGRQFSNSRSEMNVSTLELGDSALYLCASSLASVADTQYFGPGTRLTVL.

This chain joins TRBV12-3 or TRBV12-4 and TRBJ1-6. The CDR3 is 14 amino acids. The CDR3 is CASSFTTANSPLHF.

The rearrangement links TRBV3-1 to TRBJ2-1; the D call of TRBD2 rests on TCRdb alone, since no DNA is present to check it. The V gene's germline CDR1 is LGHDT and CDR2 YNNKEL (reference sequence). The CDR3 is made up of 17 amino acids. The CDR3 reads CASSQGAGTSGTNEQFF.

V and J are TRBV29-1 and TRBJ2-2; checking the TCRdb D call of TRBD1 is not possible without DNA. This CDR3 comprises 14 residues. Germline V gene lookup returns CDR1 SQVTM and CDR2 ANQGSEA. The chain's CDR3 is CSVRDRRNTGELFF.

The chain is built from TRBV12-3 or TRBV12-4 and TRBJ2-3. The CDR3 extends over 14 amino acids. This chain's CDR3 is CASSYNIKSDTQYF.

The chain couples TRBV5-1 to TRBJ2-3; the D gene TCRdb calls, TRBD2, cannot be checked with no DNA. The CDR3 consists of 15 residues. Germline V CDR1 and CDR2: SGHRS, YFSETQ. The CDR3 reads CASSFTSKSTDTQYF.

V usage is TRBV5-1 and J usage is TRBJ1-6. Germline CDR1 is SGHRS and CDR2 is YFSETQ. The CDR3 runs to 15 residues. The CDR3 is CASSTDGRENSPLHF.

The rearrangement joins TRBV11-2 to TRBJ2-3. The germline CDR1 and CDR2 sequences are SGHAT and FQNNGV. The CDR3 runs to 13 residues. This CDR3 reads CASSPFGADTQYF.